This is a list of T cell receptor beta chains from one sample in a study of blood T cell repertoires in COVID-19. The data were produced by immunoSEQ multiplex PCR, yet TCRdb's version contains in-frame clones alone and is incomplete. The table has some 530,000 clones, approximately 83% seen once. Sequencing was done on a sample of peripheral blood. These receptors were collected from a human donor in a cohort sampled during active COVID-19. The CDR3 runs from the conserved cysteine through the conserved F or W. Each record gives: V gene, J gene, D gene, clone size, CDR3 protein, CDR3 DNA. D genes are given only for firm matches. Clone size appears in some rows only: once, few, many, or a class for an expanded clone.

>TRBV5-1|TRBJ1-3|NA|NA
CASSIDGGPGNTIYF
TGCGCCAGCAGCATTGATGGAGGGCCTGGAAACACCATATATTTT
>TRBV6-5|TRBJ2-2|NA|few
CASSLDWNTGELFF
TGTGCCAGCAGCCTAGACTGGAACACCGGGGAGCTGTTTTTT
>TRBV28|TRBJ2-3|NA|NA
CASSFRIGYQTSTDTQYF
TGTGCCAGCAGTTTTAGAATTGGGTACCAGACTAGCACAGATACGCAGTATTTT
>TRBV7-6|TRBJ2-3|TRBD2|NA
CASSLASRGRTDTQYF
TGTGCCAGCAGCTTAGCTAGTCGCGGGAGGACAGATACGCAGTATTTT
>TRBV21-1|TRBJ2-4|NA|NA
CASSFCRGLGQYF
TGTGCCAGCAGCTTCTGTCGCGGGTTGGGTCAGTACTTC
>TRBV4-3|TRBJ1-1|NA|NA
CASSQDRGSSTEAFF
TGCGCCAGCAGCCAAGATAGGGGGTCGAGCACTGAAGCTTTCTTT
>TRBV6-1|TRBJ1-2|NA|NA
CASSDPTGSMRYTF
TGTGCCAGCAGTGACCCGACAGGATCTATGCGCTACACCTTC
>TRBV19|TRBJ1-1|NA|NA
CASSVSTEGETEAFF
TGTGCCAGTAGTGTATCGACGGAGGGAGAGACTGAAGCTTTCTTT
>TRBV19|TRBJ1-1|NA|NA
CASSMPGANTEAFF
TGTGCCAGTAGTATGCCAGGGGCGAACACTGAAGCTTTCTTT
>TRBV5-4|TRBJ1-1|NA|NA
CASSLPRGAGRNTEAFF
TGTGCCAGCAGCTTGCCCAGGGGCGCAGGGCGCAACACTGAAGCTTTCTTT
>TRBV12-5|TRBJ2-1|TRBD2|NA
CASGPLAGVGNEQFF
TGTGCTAGTGGTCCTCTAGCGGGAGTAGGCAATGAGCAGTTCTTC
>TRBV4-1|TRBJ2-2|TRBD2|NA
CASSHLYGTSGTTGELFF
TGCGCCAGCAGCCATTTATACGGGACTAGCGGAACCACCGGGGAGCTGTTTTTT
>TRBV9|TRBJ2-2|TRBD2|NA
CASSPREGNTGELFF
TGTGCCAGCAGCCCTCGGGAGGGTAACACCGGGGAGCTGTTTTTT
>TRBV7-3|TRBJ2-3|NA|NA
CASSWTRRAVNTQYF
TGTGCCAGCAGCTGGACTCGGAGGGCCGTAAATACGCAGTATTTT
>TRBV30|TRBJ2-5|NA|once
CAWRSPAGKETQYF
TGTGCCTGGAGATCCCCTGCGGGAAAAGAGACCCAGTACTTC
>TRBV30|TRBJ2-3|TRBD2|NA
CAWSEASGFDTQYF
TGTGCCTGGAGTGAGGCTAGCGGCTTCGATACGCAGTATTTT
>TRBV29-1|TRBJ1-2|TRBD1|NA
CSVEQGRVYGYTF
TGCAGCGTGGAACAGGGGAGAGTCTATGGCTACACCTTC
>TRBV29-1|TRBJ2-1|NA|NA
CSVYLGAAAYNEQFF
TGCAGCGTTTACTTAGGAGCGGCCGCATACAATGAGCAGTTCTTC
>TRBV2|TRBJ1-2|TRBD1|many
CASNGQGLYGYTF
TGTGCCAGCAACGGACAGGGGTTGTATGGCTACACCTTC
>TRBV28|TRBJ1-6|NA|NA
CASSLKVAAYNSPLHF
TGTGCCAGCAGTTTAAAAGTGGCCGCTTATAATTCACCCCTCCACTTT
>TRBV9|TRBJ2-3|TRBD2|NA
CASSVIPTSGDDTDTQYF
TGTGCCAGCAGCGTAATCCCCACTAGCGGGGACGACACAGATACGCAGTATTTT
>TRBV24-1|TRBJ2-3|TRBD2|NA
CATSLSGRDTDTQYF
TGTGCCACCAGTCTTAGCGGGAGGGACACAGATACGCAGTATTTT
>TRBV4-3|TRBJ2-3|NA|NA
CASSLQTGILIDTQYF
TGCGCCAGCAGCCTCCAGACCGGGATCTTAATCGATACGCAGTATTTT
>TRBV5-1|TRBJ1-1|NA|NA
CASSGLVSSEAFF
TGCGCCAGCAGCGGGCTCGTATCAAGTGAAGCTTTCTTT
>TRBV15|TRBJ1-5|NA|NA
CATSRDQVNNQPQHF
TGTGCCACCAGCAGAGATCAGGTGAATAATCAGCCCCAGCATTTT
>TRBV21-1|TRBJ2-5|NA|NA
CASSKGGTGSQETQYF
TGTGCCAGCAGCAAAGGCGGGACAGGGTCCCAAGAGACCCAGTACTTC
>TRBV11-3|TRBJ2-1|TRBD2|NA
CASSPGGGYNEQFF
TGTGCCAGCAGCCCGGGGGGGGGTTACAATGAGCAGTTCTTC
>TRBV10-3|TRBJ1-1|NA|NA
CAISESDRRQSTEAFF
TGTGCCATCAGTGAGTCAGACAGACGACAGAGCACTGAAGCTTTCTTT
>TRBV27|TRBJ2-5|TRBD2|NA
CASSLSRVSSGSQETQYF
TGTGCCAGCAGTTTATCGAGAGTGTCTAGCGGGTCCCAAGAGACCCAGTACTTC
>TRBV20-1|TRBJ2-7|TRBD2|NA
CSASVAGGVLGEQYF
TGCAGTGCTAGTGTGGCGGGAGGGGTATTGGGCGAGCAGTACTTT
>TRBV2|TRBJ2-1|TRBD2|NA
CASSSGTSGNNEQFF
TGTGCCAGCAGCTCCGGGACTAGCGGAAACAATGAGCAGTTCTTC
>TRBV9|TRBJ1-2|NA|NA
CASSPLPRSLNGYTF
TGTGCCAGCAGCCCGCTCCCCCGGTCTCTGAATGGCTACACCTTC
>TRBV30|TRBJ1-4|TRBD1|NA
CAWSGTGRFGEKLFF
TGTGCCTGGTCCGGGACAGGGAGGTTTGGAGAAAAACTGTTTTTT
>TRBV3-1/TRBV3-2|TRBJ2-1|TRBD1|NA
CASSLVPGQVNEQFF
TGTGCCAGCAGCCTAGTCCCGGGACAGGTTAATGAGCAGTTCTTC
>TRBV4-3|TRBJ1-1|TRBD1|NA
CASSQDRDRVRRVF
TGCGCCAGCAGCCAAGATCGGGACAGGGTTCGTAGGGTCTTT
>TRBV28|TRBJ1-1|NA|NA
CASSSLTTEAFF
TGTGCCAGCAGTTCCCTAACCACTGAAGCTTTCTTT
>TRBV6-1|TRBJ2-3|TRBD2|once
CASSEVDSGSDADTQYF
TGTGCCAGCAGTGAAGTAGATAGCGGGAGTGACGCAGATACGCAGTATTTT
>TRBV9|TRBJ1-2|NA|NA
CASSAPRDYGYTF
TGTGCCAGCAGTGCTCCGAGGGATTATGGCTACACCTTC
>TRBV9|TRBJ2-1|TRBD2|NA
CASSLGTSVHEQFF
TGTGCCAGCAGCCTCGGGACTAGCGTCCATGAGCAGTTCTTC
>TRBV5-1|TRBJ1-6|TRBD1|NA
CASSSRDRGPFSPLHF
TGCGCCAGCAGCAGCAGGGACAGGGGGCCTTTTTCACCCCTCCACTTT
>TRBV5-1|TRBJ2-7|TRBD1|once
CATRTSTGSYEQYF
TGCGCCACCCGTACATCGACAGGGAGCTACGAGCAGTACTTC
>TRBV3-1/TRBV3-2|TRBJ1-4|TRBD1|once
CASSLLGQGGEKLFF
TGTGCCAGCAGCCTACTGGGACAGGGCGGTGAAAAACTGTTTTTT
>TRBV30|TRBJ2-5|NA|NA
CAWSGLPRETQYF
TGTGCCTGGAGTGGGTTGCCGCGAGAGACCCAGTACTTC
>TRBV19|TRBJ1-1|NA|NA
CASSRAWSNMEGTEAFF
TGTGCCAGTAGTAGAGCTTGGTCTAATATGGAGGGCACTGAAGCTTTCTTT
>TRBV30|TRBJ2-2|NA|once
CAWSASARVGGELFF
TGTGCCTGGAGCGCCAGCGCCCGGGTGGGCGGGGAGCTGTTTTTT
>TRBV19|TRBJ1-2|TRBD1|NA
CASSSQGAQGGYTF
TGTGCCAGTAGTTCTCAGGGGGCGCAAGGTGGCTACACCTTC
>TRBV24-1|TRBJ2-3|TRBD1|NA
CATSDATGDTQYF
TGTGCCACCAGTGATGCGACAGGGGATACGCAGTATTTT